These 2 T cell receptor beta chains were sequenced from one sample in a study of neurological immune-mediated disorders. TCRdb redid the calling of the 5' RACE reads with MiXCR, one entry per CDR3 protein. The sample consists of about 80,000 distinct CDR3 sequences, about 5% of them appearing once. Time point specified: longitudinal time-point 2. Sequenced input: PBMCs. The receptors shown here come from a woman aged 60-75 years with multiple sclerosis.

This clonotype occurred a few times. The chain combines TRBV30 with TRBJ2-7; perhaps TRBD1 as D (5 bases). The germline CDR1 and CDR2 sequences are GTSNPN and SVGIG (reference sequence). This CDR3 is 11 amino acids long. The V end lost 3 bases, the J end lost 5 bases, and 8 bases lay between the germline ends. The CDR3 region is CAWRQADEQYF. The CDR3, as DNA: TGTGCCTGGAGACAGGCAGACGAGCAGTACTTC.

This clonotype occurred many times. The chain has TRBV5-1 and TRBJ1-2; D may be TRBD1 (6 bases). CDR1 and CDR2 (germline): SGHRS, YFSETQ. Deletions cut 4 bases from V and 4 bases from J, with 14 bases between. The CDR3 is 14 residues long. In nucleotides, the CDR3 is TGCGCCAGCAGCCCCGCCGGACAGTCCTATGGCTACACCTTC. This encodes CASSPAGQSYGYTF.